Here is one T cell receptor (beta chain) with its context. The sample belongs to a study of blood T cell repertoires in COVID-19. Study details: COVID-19 samples, acute and convalescent, were from the United States, Italy and Spain. In each case, the material was cDNA or gDNA derived from T cells, B-cell-depleted T cells, or PBMCs.

Methods used by the authors: Researchers report that nucleated cell counts were estimated from reference gene primer amplification. Assay used: immunoSEQ multiplex PCR; TCRdb lists only in-frame clones, some missing. Clone size and the V and J calls come from that table; the DNA yielded D and trimming. The data contain 95,000 or so clones, 70% to 90% of them singletons. Material for sequencing was peripheral blood. The receptor comes from a human donor in a cohort sampled during active COVID-19.

In DNA form, the CDR3 reads TGTGCCAGCAGCCAAGGGGCGGGGAGTGGAGACGAGCAGTACTTC. This translates into CASSQGAGSGDEQYF. V usage is TRBV4-2 and J usage is TRBJ2-7, with D possibly TRBD2 on 6 matching bases. Deletions cut 1 base from V and 5 bases from J, with 15 bases between. Looked up from germline, CDR1 is LGHNA and CDR2 is YNFKEQ. This CDR3 comprises 15 residues.